These 8 T cell receptor beta chains share one sample of origin, sequenced in a study of cytomegalovirus exposure and HLA in healthy donors. The study ran its PCR with 60 Vbeta and 13 Jbeta primers. TCRdb's table, derived via immunoSEQ multiplex PCR, lists solely in-frame clones and lacks some. The sample records roughly 250,000 clones, about 75% being singletons. The sequencing input was PBMCs. Receptor source: a female donor in good health and CMV-seronegative.

This rearrangement joins TRBV27 to TRBJ2-1; 10 positions agree with TRBD2. This CDR3 has 19 residues. Per germline, CDR1 MNHEY and CDR2 SMNVEV (reference sequence). Trimming cost V 0 bases and J 4 bases; bases outside gene matches: 12. The CDR3 spells CASSLSRSLLAGKYNEQFF. The CDR3, as DNA: TGTGCCAGCAGTTTATCGCGGTCCCTACTAGCGGGGAAATACAATGAGCAGTTCTTC.

V usage is TRBV19 and J usage is TRBJ1-5; the D is unclear. V dropped 3 bases and J dropped 2 bases, with 14 bases sitting between them. The CDR3 loop spans 16 amino acids. Germline CDR1 is LNHDA and CDR2 is SQIVND (reference sequence). CDR3 DNA: TGTGCCAGTAGTATTGAGGTTTTGAGCGGCAATCAGCCCCAGCATTTT. Translation gives CASSIEVLSGNQPQHF.

V is TRBV27 and J is TRBJ2-3; 10 bases fit TRBD2. The CDR3 covers 17 residues. Losses at the gene ends were 1 base for V and 0 bases for J; bases not matched to a gene: 4. CDR1 MNHEY and CDR2 SMNVEV come from the germline V gene (reference sequence). This chain's CDR3 is CASSLWASGSSTDTQYF. The CDR3 region has the DNA TGTGCCAGCAGTTTATGGGCTAGCGGGAGTAGCACAGATACGCAGTATTTT.

The chain recombines TRBV5-1 with TRBJ2-4, with TRBD2 matching over 7 bases. Germline CDR1 reads SGHRS; CDR2 reads YFSETQ. The CDR3 length is 13 residues. V was pared by 2 bases and J by 9 bases, with 5 bases of the junction left unmatched. The CDR3 is CASSFGGGSIQYF. The CDR3 DNA reads TGCGCCAGCAGCTTCGGGGGAGGGAGCATTCAGTACTTC. Variable domain in full (rest from reference TRBV5-1 and TRBJ2-4): KAGVTQTPRYLIKTRGQQVTLSCSPISGHRSVSWYQQTPGQGLQFLFEYFSETQRNKGNFPGRFSGRQFSNSRSEMNVSTLELGDSALYLCASSFGGGSIQYFGAGTRLSVL.

This sequence joins TRBV19 and TRBJ2-1; 9 bases are a match to TRBD1. The V gene's germline CDR1 is LNHDA and CDR2 SQIVND (reference sequence). The CDR3 loop spans 15 amino acids. The ends lost 5 bases at V and 4 bases at J; junction bases unmatched: 6. CDR3 in amino acids: CASSAQGARYNEQFF. The CDR3 DNA is TGTGCCAGTAGTGCACAGGGGGCAAGGTACAATGAGCAGTTCTTC.

This clone was counted a single time. The same CDR3 arises from other DNA sequences in this sample as well. The rearrangement uses TRBV7-8 and TRBJ1-2, with TRBD1 as a possible D gene (6 bases). Trimming pared 3 bases from V and 3 bases from J, leaving 11 bases between. The CDR3 runs to 14 residues. Germline V gene sequence: CDR1 SGHVS, CDR2 FQNEAQ. CDR3 sequence (DNA): TGTGCCAGCAGCTTCAACCAGGGGTACTATGGCTACACCTTC. As protein: CASSFNQGYYGYTF.

This sequence joins TRBV27 and TRBJ1-2; D may be TRBD1 (5 bases). This CDR3 is 13 amino acids long. The V gene lost 5 bases and the J gene lost 7 bases, with 14 bases spanning the gap. Germline lookup yields CDR1 MNHEY and CDR2 SMNVEV (reference sequence). The CDR3 nucleotides read TGTGCCAGCAGTCCCACATGGGGCGTTGGCTACACCTTC. Translation gives CASSPTWGVGYTF.

The sample holds a few counts of this clone. The chain links TRBV4-1 to TRBJ1-4, with 7 bases matching TRBD1. The CDR3 loop spans 15 amino acids. Trimming removed 5 bases from V and 8 bases from J; junction bases left unmatched: 11. Per germline, CDR1 MGHRA and CDR2 YSYEKL. CDR3 DNA: TGCGCCAGCAGCTCTTACCGGGACAGCGAAGAAAAACTGTTTTTT. It codes for CASSSYRDSEEKLFF.